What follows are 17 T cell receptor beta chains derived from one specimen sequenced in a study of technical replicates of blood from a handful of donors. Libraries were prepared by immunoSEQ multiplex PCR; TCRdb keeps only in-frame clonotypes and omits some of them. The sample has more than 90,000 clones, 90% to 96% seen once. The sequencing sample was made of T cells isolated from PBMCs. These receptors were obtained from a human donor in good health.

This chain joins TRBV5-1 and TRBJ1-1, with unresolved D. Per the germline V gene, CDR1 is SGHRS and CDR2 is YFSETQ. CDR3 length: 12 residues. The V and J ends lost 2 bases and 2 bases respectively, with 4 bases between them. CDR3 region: CASSLSNTEAFF. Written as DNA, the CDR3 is TGCGCCAGCAGCTTATCTAACACTGAAGCTTTCTTT.

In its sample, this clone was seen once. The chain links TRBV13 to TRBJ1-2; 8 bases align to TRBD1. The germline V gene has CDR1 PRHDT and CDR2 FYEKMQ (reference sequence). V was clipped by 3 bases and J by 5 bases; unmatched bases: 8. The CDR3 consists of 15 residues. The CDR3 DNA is TGTGCCAGCAGCTTGACGGAGGACAGGGAGTATGGCTACACCTTC. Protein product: CASSLTEDREYGYTF.

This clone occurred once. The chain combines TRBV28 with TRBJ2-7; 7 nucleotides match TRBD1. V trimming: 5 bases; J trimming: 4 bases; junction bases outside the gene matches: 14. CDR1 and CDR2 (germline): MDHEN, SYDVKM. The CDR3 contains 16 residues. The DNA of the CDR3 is TGTGCCAGCAGTCTTATTGCCGGGACAGACCCTTACGAGCAGTACTTC. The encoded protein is CASSLIAGTDPYEQYF.

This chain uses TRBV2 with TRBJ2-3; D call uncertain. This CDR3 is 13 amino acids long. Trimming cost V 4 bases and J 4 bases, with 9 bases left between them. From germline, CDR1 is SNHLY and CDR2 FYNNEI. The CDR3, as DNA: TGTGCCAGCAGTGTCGGTCGGGCAGATACGCAGTATTTT. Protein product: CASSVGRADTQYF.

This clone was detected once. CDR3 amino acids: CARSPLSGTPCSNQPQHF. The CDR3 DNA follows: TGTGCCAGAAGCCCCCTTTCTGGGACACCCTGTAGCAATCAGCCCCAGCATTTT. The rearrangement joins TRBV5-3 to TRBJ1-5; D possibly corresponds to TRBD1 (6 bases). TRBV5-3 is labeled an ORF, and its function is uncertain. The germline V and J ends were trimmed by 4 bases and 0 bases, with 20 bases remaining between them. The length of the CDR3 is 18 residues.

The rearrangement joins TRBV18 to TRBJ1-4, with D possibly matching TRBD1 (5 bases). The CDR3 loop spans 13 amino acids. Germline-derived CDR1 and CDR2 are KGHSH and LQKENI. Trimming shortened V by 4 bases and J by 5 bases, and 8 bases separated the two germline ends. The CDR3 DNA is TGTGCCAGCTCACAGAGACAGAATGAAAAACTGTTTTTT. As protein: CASSQRQNEKLFF.

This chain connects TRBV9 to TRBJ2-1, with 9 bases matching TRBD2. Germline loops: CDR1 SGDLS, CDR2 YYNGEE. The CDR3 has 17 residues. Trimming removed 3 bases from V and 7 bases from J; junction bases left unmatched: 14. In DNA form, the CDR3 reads TGTGCCAGCAGCGCCGAAGCCGGGACTAGCTTTTGGAATGAGCAGTTCTTC. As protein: CASSAEAGTSFWNEQFF.

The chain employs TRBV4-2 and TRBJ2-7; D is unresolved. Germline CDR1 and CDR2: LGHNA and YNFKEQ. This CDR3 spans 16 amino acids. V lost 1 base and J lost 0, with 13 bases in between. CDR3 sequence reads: CASSQVWASSSYEQYF. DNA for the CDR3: TGTGCCAGCAGCCAAGTGTGGGCGTCGAGCTCCTACGAGCAGTACTTC.

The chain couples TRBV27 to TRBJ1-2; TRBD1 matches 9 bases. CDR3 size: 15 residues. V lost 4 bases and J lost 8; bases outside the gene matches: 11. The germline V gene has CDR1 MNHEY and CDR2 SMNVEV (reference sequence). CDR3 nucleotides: TGTGCCAGCAGTTCACCCGGGACAGGGATTCGCGGCTACACCTTC. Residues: CASSSPGTGIRGYTF.

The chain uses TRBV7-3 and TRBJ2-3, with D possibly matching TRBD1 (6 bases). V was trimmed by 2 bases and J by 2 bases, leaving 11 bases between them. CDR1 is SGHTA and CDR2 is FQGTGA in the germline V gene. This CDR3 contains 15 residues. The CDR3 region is CASSLSRTDTDTQYF. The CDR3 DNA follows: TGTGCCAGCAGCTTATCACGGACAGACACAGATACGCAGTATTTT.

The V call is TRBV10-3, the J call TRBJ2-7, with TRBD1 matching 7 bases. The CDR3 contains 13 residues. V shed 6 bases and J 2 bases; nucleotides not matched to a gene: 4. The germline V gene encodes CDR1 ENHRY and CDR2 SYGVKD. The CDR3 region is CAIRGTATYEQYF. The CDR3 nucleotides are TGTGCCATCAGGGGGACAGCGACCTACGAGCAGTACTTC.

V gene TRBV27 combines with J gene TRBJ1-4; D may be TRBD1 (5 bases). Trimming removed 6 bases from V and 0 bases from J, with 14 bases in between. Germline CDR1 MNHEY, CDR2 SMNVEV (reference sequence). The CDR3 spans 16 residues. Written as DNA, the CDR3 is TGTGCCAGCAGGGTTTTCGGGGGGACAACTAATGAAAAACTGTTTTTT. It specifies CASRVFGGTTNEKLFF.

CDR3 protein: CASRYGQGTEAFF. The CDR3 DNA follows: TGTGCCAGCAGATATGGACAGGGCACTGAAGCTTTCTTT. The V and J genes are TRBV7-2 and TRBJ1-1, with TRBD1 matching over 8 bases. The length of the CDR3 is 13 residues. The germline V gene encodes CDR1 SGHTA and CDR2 FQGNSA. V trimming: 6 bases; J trimming: 4 bases; junction bases outside the gene matches: 4.

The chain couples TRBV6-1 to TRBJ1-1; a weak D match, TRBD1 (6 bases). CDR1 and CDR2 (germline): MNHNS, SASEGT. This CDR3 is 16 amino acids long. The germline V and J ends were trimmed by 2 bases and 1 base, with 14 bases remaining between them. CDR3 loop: CASSEIGDNPNTEAFF. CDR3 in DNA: TGTGCCAGCAGTGAAATAGGGGACAACCCGAACACTGAAGCTTTCTTT.

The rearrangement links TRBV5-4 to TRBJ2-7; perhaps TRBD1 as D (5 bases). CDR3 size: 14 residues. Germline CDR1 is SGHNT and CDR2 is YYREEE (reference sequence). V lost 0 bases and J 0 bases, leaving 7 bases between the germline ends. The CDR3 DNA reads TGTGCCAGCAGCTTGGATGACAGCTCCTACGAGCAGTACTTC. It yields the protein CASSLDDSSYEQYF.

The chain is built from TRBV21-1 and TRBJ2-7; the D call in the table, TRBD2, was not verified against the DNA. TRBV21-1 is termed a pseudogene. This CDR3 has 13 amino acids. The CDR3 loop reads CATQAGSSYEQYF. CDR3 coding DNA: TGTGCCACCCAGGCTGGGAGCTCCTACGAGCAGTACTTC.

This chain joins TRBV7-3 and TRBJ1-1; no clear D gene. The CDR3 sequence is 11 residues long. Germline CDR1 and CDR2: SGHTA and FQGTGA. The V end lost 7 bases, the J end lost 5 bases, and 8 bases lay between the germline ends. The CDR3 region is CASTPRTEAFF. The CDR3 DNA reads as TGTGCCAGCACCCCACGGACTGAAGCTTTCTTT.